Here is one TCR beta chain with its context. There are many counts of this clonotype. No antigen is known for it. Base quality data are lacking; no much larger clone is found one base away. For repertoire sequencing, TCR beta CDR3 regions were amplified from RNA transcripts. A first-round RT-PCR used HTBI primers with the Qiagen OneStep RT-PCR kit, followed by a second-round multiplex PCR, size selection and purification. Libraries were sequenced on an Illumina HiSeq2000 using paired-end 100 bp reads. From the authors' description of their analysis: SOAPnuke was used to process the reads, removing any read that contained adapters or uncalled bases, had a mean Phred below 15, or lacked an exact match to the constant primer or identifier. COPE v1.2.5 was used to merge the high-quality paired reads. Unique nucleotide sequences were defined as clonotypes and aligned to IMGT TRB V, D and J references using MiTCR v1.1. Analysis was restricted to V-J combinations with a frequency above 0.0001, which covered roughly 99% of repertoires. A TCR clonal expansion and chaos score per V-J combination was defined as the ratio of F50 clonal expansion to chaos observed in the TCRdist matrix. Features were reduced by Welch's t-statistics and random forest to approximately 13 V-J combinations, which fed a naive Bayes classifier. The Morisita-Horn index was used to measure how similar the thyroid and blood repertoires were. TCRdb redid the processing of the public reads, applying fastp at Q25 and MiXCR, and retained in-frame beta chains. Duplicate CDR3 protein sequences are folded into a single record with the most common DNA and genes. These V and J calls rely on TCRdb rather than the paper's analysis. The table for this sample lists roughly 300,000 distinct CDR3 sequences; 17% of them were counted only once. The ten largest clones capture 9% to 15% of the sample.

Patients with ophthalmopathy had moderately to severely active disease, with a Clinical Activity Score of 3 or more, a NOSPECS grade of 4 or more, and a disease duration of less than 3 months. Patients with other autoimmune diseases, uncontrolled infections, pregnancy or lactation were excluded. Diagnosis was based on clinical symptoms, serum thyroxine, TRAb, thyroid ultrasound and orbital computed tomography. Using Ficoll-Paque density gradient centrifugation, PBMCs were isolated from 8.5 to 10 ml of fresh peripheral blood. Trizol reagent was used to extract the total RNA, and its quality was then checked on an Agilent 2100 Bioanalyzer. This entry belongs to a study of Graves' ophthalmopathy and Graves' hyperthyroidism listed by TCRdb under 2018. With respect to the entire study: Peripheral blood was collected before any treatment was given, at the time of initial diagnosis. To tell Graves' ophthalmopathy apart from Graves' hyperthyroidism, and to predict which patients would progress to ophthalmopathy, the study relied on TCR beta repertoire signatures. In total, 135 blood samples were TCR-sequenced: 43 ophthalmopathy, 80 or so hyperthyroidism and approximately 17 hyperthyroidism-to-ophthalmopathy patients. T-cell repertoires of thyroid tissue and blood were compared in about six hyperthyroidism patients. The independent validation cohort included approximately 19 hyperthyroidism patients plus 17 patients who later progressed from hyperthyroidism to ophthalmopathy. Following sample collection, hyperthyroidism patients were given methimazole at a starting dose of 30 mg daily, and ophthalmopathy patients were given high-dose intravenous methylprednisolone. To explore V-J signatures distinguishing ophthalmopathy from hyperthyroidism, a discovery set of about a hundred patients (around 42 ophthalmopathy, 57 stable hyperthyroidism) was enrolled. The investigation overall reported the following: Ophthalmopathy was separated from stable hyperthyroidism by the 13-signature model with 87.88% sensitivity and roughly 82% specificity in cross-validation and with 80%/75% in the test set. No statistical method was used to set the sample size in advance, and the investigators knew which group each participant was assigned to. In validation, the model predicted ophthalmopathy progression with over 60% sensitivity and around 72% specificity; some twelve predicted patients were CT-confirmed with GO in a median of about 6.2 months. Most expanded thyroid clonotypes with a frequency above 0.001 also appeared in blood, which suggests that blood repertoires may reflect the immune response in the thyroid.

The trim is 3 bases for V and 6 bases for J, with a gap of 11 bases between the germline ends. The CDR3 contains 14 residues, cysteine and phenylalanine counted. Solely the CDR3 DNA is kept, with 42 bases framed from the first base. The germline V gene provides CDR1 LGHNA and CDR2 YSLEER. Sequenced material: peripheral blood. This receptor was obtained from an adult man with Graves' ophthalmopathy. Recombination linked TRBV4-3 to TRBJ2-2; the D gene remains uncertain. The CDR3 sequence is CASSQTLTAGELFF. At the DNA level, the sequence is TGCGCCAGCAGCCAGACGCTAACCGCCGGGGAGCTGTTTTTT.